The T cell receptor beta chain under discussion was sequenced for a study of OX40 agonist ivuxolimab in advanced cancers. Turning to the study itself: Past anti-PD-1, anti-PD-L1 or anti-CTLA-4 therapy was accepted, and 40% had received some. Points from the study as a whole: Average numbers of expanded clones were greater in CD8+ T cells than in CD4+.

The CDR3 has 17 amino acids. Germline V gene data show CDR1 as LNHDA and CDR2 as SQIVND (reference sequence). The V end lost 1 base, the J end lost 0 bases, and 14 bases lay between the germline ends. Autoimmune disease history or systemic immunosuppression led to patient exclusion. Concerning this clone itself: The antigen is unknown.

Some clones are missing from TCRdb's copy, which holds only in-frame ones; the method was immunoSEQ multiplex PCR. In the table there are 50,000 or so clones, 70% to 90% of which are singletons. The sequencing here drew on CD4+ or CD8+ T cells sorted from blood, taken in a trial of the OX40 agonist ivuxolimab. This chain links TRBV19 with TRBJ2-3; D might be TRBD2 (5 bases). The clonotype originates from an adult with an advanced solid tumor such as melanoma, head and neck, liver or kidney cancer. The CDR3 spells CASSIGHTGSSTDTQYF. The CDR3 DNA sequence: TGTGCCAGTAGTATAGGACACACGGGGTCTAGCACAGATACGCAGTATTTT.